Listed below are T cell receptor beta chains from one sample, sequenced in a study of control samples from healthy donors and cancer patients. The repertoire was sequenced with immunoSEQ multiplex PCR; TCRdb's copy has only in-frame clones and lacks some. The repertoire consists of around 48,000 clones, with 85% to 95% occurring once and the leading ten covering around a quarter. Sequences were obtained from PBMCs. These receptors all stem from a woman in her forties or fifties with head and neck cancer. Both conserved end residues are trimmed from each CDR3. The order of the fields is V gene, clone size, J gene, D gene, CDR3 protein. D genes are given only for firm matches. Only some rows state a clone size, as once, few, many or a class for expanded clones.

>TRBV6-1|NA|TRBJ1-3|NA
ASSEGTFGGGNTIY
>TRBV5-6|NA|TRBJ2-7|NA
ASSLPGGVNPLYEQY
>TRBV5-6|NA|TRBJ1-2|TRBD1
ASSGTGVGYGYT
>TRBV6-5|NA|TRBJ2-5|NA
ASSYGALGAETQY
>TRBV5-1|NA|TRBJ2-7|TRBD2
ASSQLAGAAYEQY
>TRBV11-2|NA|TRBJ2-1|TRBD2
ASSPGLAGGYYNEQF
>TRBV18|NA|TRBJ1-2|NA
ASSRTNSLLNYGYT
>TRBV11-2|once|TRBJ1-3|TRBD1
ASSFGQGGGNTIY
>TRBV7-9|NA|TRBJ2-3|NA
ASSSSKGPDTQY
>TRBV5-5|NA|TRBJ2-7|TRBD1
ASKEDRIGHRY
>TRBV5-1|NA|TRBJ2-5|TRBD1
ASSSGQGNQETQY
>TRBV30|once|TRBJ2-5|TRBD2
AWSVRRTREETQY
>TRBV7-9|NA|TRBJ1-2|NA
ASSLSGSFYGYT
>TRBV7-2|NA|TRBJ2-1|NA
ASSPSSKQF
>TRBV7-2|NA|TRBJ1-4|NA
ASSSLPRGINEKLF
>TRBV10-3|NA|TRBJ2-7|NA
AIRGDSRHEQY
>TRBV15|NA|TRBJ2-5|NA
ATSRDPLGAQETQY
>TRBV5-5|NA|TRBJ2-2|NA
ASSPGPDGTGELF
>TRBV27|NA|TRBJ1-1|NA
ASSLARDTEAF
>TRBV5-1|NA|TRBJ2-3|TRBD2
ASSFLAGASDTQY
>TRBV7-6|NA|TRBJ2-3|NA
ASSSGSFTDTQY
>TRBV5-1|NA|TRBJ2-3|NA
ASSPGTDGNTQY
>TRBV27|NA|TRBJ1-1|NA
ASSFQINTEAF
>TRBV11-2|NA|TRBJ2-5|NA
ASSLAAGRETQY
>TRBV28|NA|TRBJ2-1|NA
ASSSPGAASYNEQF